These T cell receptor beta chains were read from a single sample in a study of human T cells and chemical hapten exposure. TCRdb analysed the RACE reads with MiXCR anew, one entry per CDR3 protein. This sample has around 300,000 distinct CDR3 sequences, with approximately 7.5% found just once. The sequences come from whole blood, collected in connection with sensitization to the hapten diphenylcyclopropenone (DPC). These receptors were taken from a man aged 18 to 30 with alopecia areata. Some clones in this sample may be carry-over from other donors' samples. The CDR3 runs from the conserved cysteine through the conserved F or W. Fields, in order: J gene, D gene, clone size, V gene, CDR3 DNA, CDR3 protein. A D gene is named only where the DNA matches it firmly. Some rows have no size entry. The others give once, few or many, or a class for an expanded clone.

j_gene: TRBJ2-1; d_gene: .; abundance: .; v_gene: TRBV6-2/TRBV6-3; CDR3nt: TGTGCCAGCAGCAACGTCGGATACGAGCAGTTCTTC; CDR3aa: CASSNVGYEQFF
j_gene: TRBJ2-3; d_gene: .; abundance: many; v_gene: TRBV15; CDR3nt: TGTGCCACCAGCAGGGCCTCGATGGCGGTTAGCACAGATACGCAGTATTTT; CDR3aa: CATSRASMAVSTDTQYF
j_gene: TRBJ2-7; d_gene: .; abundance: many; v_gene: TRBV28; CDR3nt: TGTGCCGCAGCCGGCGGCAACGGCGAGCAGTACTTC; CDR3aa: CAAAGGNGEQYF
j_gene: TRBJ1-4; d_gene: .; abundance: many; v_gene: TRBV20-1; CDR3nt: TGCAGTGCTAGACCCCTGGAAGAAAAACTGTTTTTT; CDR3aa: CSARPLEEKLFF
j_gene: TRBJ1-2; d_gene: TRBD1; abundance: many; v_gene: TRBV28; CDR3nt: TGTGCCAGCAGTTTCGCCCGACTACGGGACAGGGTTTTCTGGGGCTATGGCTACACCTTC; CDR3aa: CASSFARLRDRVFWGYGYTF
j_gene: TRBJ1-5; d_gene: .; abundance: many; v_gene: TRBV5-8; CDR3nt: TGTGCCAGCAGCTTGGAACGGGGGGATCAGCCCCAGCATTTT; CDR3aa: CASSLERGDQPQHF
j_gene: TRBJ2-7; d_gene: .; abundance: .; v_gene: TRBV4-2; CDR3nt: TGTGCCAGCAGCCAAGATCTGGACGAGGGACCCTACGAGCAGTACTTC; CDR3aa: CASSQDLDEGPYEQYF
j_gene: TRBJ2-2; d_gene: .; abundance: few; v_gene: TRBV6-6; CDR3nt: TGTGCCAGCAGTTACGGTGTTCTCGGCACCGGGGAGCTGTTTTTT; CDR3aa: CASSYGVLGTGELFF
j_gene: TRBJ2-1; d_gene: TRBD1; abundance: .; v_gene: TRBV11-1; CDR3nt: TGTGCCAGCAGCGAGTCGGGACAGGGAAACCATGAGCAGTTCTTC; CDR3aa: CASSESGQGNHEQFF
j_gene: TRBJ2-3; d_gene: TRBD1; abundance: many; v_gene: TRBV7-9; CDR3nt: TGTGCCAGCAGCCAACAGGGGGATGGCACAGATACGCAGTATTTT; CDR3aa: CASSQQGDGTDTQYF
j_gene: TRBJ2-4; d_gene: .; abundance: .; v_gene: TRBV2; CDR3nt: TGTGCCAGCAGTGGGGGTTTAGCCAAAAACATTCAGTACTTC; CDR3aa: CASSGGLAKNIQYF
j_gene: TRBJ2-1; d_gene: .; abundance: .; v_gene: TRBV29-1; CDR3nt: TGCAGCGTTGAAGTCGGCGACCCGACTAATGAGCAGTTCTTC; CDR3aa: CSVEVGDPTNEQFF
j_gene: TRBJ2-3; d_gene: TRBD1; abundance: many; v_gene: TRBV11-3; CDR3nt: TGTGCCAGCAGCCCGGGACAGGGTTCATCGGTAGATACGCAGTATTTT; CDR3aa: CASSPGQGSSVDTQYF
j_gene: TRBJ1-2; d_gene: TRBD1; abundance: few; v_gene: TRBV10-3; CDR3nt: TGTGCCATCAGCCGAGGGGGCGTTGGCTACACCTTC; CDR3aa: CAISRGGVGYTF
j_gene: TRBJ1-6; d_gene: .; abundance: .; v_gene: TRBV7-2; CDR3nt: TGTGCCAGCAGCTTAGGGGACCGGCCAGGGACACCCCTCCACTTT; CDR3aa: CASSLGDRPGTPLHF
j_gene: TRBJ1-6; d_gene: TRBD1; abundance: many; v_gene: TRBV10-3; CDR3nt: TGTGCCATCAGTGCCGGTGGGACAGGGTTTGCTTCACCCCTCCACTTT; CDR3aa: CAISAGGTGFASPLHF
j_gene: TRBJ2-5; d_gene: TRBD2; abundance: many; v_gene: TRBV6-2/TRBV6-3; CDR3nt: TGTGCCAGCAGCCGACTAGCGGCCCAAGAGACCCAGTACTTC; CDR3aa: CASSRLAAQETQYF
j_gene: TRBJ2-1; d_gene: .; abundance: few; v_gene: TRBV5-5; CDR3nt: TGTGCCAGCAGCTTGACCGGGTCCGTCCCCTACAATGAGCAGTTCTTC; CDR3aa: CASSLTGSVPYNEQFF
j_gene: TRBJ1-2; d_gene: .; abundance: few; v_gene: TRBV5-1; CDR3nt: TGCGCCAGCAGCCTGAGTATGCATGGCTACACCTTC; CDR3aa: CASSLSMHGYTF
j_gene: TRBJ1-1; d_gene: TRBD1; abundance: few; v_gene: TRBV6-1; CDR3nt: TGTGCCAGCAGGTACAGGGGGGACACTGAAGCTTTCTTT; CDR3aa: CASRYRGDTEAFF
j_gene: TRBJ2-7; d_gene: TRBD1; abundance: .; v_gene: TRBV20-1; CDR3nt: TGCAGTGCCTACCCTAGGGGGACAGAAAATTCCTACGAGCAGTACTTC; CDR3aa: CSAYPRGTENSYEQYF
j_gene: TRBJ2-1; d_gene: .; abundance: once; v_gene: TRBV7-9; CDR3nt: TGTGCCAGCAGCTTATCGCCCGAAAGGAATGAGCAGTTCTTC; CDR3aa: CASSLSPERNEQFF
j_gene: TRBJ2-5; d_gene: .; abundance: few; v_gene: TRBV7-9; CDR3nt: TGTGCCAGCAGCTCACCCTCCCGGACGGAGACCCAGTACTTC; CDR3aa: CASSSPSRTETQYF
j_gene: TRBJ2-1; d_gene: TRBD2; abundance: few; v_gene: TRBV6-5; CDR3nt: TGTGCCAGCAAGAAAGGACTAGCGGGGGGCGAGATCCACGGCGGGCAGTTCTTC; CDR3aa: CASKKGLAGGEIHGGQFF
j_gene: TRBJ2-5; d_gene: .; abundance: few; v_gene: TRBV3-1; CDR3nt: TGTGCCAGCAGCCAAGGGACTGGCTTGATCCCAGAGACCCAGTACTTC; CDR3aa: CASSQGTGLIPETQYF
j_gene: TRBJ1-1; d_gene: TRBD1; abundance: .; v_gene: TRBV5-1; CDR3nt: TGCGCCAGCAGCATTGGGACAGAGAACACTGAAGCTTTCTTT; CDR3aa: CASSIGTENTEAFF
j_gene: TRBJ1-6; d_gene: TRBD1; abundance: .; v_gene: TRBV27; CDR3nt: TGTGCCAGCAGTTGGGACAGGGATAATTCACCCCTCCACTTT; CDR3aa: CASSWDRDNSPLHF
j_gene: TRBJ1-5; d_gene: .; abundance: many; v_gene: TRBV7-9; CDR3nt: TGTGCCAGCAGCTCACAGGGTGGTCAGCCCCAGCATTTT; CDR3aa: CASSSQGGQPQHF
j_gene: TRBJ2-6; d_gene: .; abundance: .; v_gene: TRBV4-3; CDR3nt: TGCGCCAGCAGCCAGTTCCGACAGACTTCCAGCTCTGGGGCCAACGTCCTGACTTTC; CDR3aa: CASSQFRQTSSSGANVLTF
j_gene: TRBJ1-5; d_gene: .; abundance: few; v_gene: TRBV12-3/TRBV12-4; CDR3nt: TGTGCCAGCAGTTTAAGGGACGGAAACAATCAGCCCCAGCATTTT; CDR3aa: CASSLRDGNNQPQHF
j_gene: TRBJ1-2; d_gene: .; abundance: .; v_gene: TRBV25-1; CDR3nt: TGTGCCAGCAGTGATGGGGACATAGCTAACTATGGCTACACCTTC; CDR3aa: CASSDGDIANYGYTF
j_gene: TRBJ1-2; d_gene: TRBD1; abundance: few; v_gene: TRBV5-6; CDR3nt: TGTGCCAGCAGCTTTTTGACAGGGGGAAAAGGCGCCTATGGCTACACCTTC; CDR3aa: CASSFLTGGKGAYGYTF
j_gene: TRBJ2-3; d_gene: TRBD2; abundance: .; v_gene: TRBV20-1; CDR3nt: TGCAGTGCCTCACCTGCGGGGGGGACGCAGTATTTT; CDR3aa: CSASPAGGTQYF
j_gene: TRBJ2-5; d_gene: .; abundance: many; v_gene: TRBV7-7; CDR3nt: TGTGCCAGCAGCTTAGCCCAGGGTACCCAGTACTTC; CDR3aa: CASSLAQGTQYF
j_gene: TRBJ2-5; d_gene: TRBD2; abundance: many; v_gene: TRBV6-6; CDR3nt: TGTGCCAGCAGTTACCACAGCGGGGAGCAAGAGACCCAGTACTTC; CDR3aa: CASSYHSGEQETQYF